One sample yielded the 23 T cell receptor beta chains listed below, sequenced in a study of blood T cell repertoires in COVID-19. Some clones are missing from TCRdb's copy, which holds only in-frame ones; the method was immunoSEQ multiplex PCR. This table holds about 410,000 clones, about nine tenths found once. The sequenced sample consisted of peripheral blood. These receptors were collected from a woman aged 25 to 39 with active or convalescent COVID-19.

The CDR3 nucleotides read TGTGCCAGCAGCCCGCCTCCAGGGGGCGAGCAGTTCTTC. This translates into CASSPPPGGEQFF. The chain links TRBV11-2 to TRBJ2-1, with TRBD1 matching 8 bases. The CDR3 has 13 amino acids. V was pared by 5 bases and J by 10 bases, with 7 bases of the junction left unmatched. Per germline, CDR1 SGHAT and CDR2 FQNNGV.

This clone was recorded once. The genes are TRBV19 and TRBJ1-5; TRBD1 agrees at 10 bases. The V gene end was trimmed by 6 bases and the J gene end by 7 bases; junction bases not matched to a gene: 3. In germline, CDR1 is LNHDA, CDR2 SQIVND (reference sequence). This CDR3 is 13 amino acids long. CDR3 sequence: CASSRGQGQPQHF. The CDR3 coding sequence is TGTGCCAGTAGCAGGGGACAGGGGCAGCCCCAGCATTTT.

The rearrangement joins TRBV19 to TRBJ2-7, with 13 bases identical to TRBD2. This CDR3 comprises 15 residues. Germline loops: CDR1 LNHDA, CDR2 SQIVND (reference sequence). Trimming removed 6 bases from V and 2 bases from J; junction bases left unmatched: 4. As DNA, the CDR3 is TGTGCCAGTAGCACGACTAGCGGGGGGACCTACGAGCAGTACTTC. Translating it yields CASSTTSGGTYEQYF. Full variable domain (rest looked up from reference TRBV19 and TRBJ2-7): DGGITQSPKYLFRKEGQNVTLSCEQNLNHDAMYWYRQDPGQGLRLIYYSQIVNDFQKGDIAEGYSVSREKKESFPLTVTSAQKNPTAFYLCASSTTSGGTYEQYFGPGTRLTVT.

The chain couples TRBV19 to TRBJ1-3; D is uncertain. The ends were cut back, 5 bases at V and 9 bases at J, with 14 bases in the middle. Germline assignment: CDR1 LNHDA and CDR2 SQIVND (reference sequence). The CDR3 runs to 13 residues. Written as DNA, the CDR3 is TGTGCCAGTAGTCGGGAGACCGGAGGCACCATATATTTT. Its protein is CASSRETGGTIYF.

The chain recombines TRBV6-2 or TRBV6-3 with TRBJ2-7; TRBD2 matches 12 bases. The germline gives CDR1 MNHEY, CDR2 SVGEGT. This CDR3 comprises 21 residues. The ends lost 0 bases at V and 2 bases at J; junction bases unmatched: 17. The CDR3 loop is CASSYSILELAGGPRPYEQYF. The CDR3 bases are TGTGCCAGCAGTTACTCGATATTAGAGCTAGCGGGAGGGCCCCGCCCCTACGAGCAGTACTTC.

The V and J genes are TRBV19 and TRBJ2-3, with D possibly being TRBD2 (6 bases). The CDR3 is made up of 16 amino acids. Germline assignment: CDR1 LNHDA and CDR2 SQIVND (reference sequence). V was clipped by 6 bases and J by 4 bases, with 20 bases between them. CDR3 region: CASRSPTEAGPDTQYF. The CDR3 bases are TGTGCCAGTAGGTCCCCAACCGAAGCGGGCCCAGATACGCAGTATTTT.

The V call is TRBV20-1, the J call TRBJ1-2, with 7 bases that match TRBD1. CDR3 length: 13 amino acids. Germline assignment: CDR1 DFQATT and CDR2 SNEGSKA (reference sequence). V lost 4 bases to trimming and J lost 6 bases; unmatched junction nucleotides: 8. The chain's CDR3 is CSAIEGANDGYTF. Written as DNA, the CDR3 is TGCAGTGCTATTGAGGGGGCGAATGATGGCTACACCTTC.

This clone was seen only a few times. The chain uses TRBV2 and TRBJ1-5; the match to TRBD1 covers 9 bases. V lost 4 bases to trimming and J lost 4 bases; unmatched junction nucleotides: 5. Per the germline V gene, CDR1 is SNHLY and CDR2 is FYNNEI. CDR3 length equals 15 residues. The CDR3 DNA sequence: TGTGCCAGCAGTGGAGACAGGGGGGGAAATCAGCCCCAGCATTTT. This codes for CASSGDRGGNQPQHF.

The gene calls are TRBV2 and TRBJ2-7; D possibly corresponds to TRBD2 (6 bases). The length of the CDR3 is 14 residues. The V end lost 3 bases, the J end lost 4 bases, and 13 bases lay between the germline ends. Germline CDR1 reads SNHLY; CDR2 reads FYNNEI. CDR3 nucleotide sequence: TGTGCCAGCAGTGAGCGGGGCCCTATTTACGAGCAGTACTTC. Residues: CASSERGPIYEQYF.

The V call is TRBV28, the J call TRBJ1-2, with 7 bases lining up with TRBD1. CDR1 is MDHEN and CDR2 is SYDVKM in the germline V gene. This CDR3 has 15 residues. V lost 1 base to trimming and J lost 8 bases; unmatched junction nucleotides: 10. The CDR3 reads CASSLYLGQEGGYTF. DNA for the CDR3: TGTGCCAGCAGTTTATATCTTGGACAGGAGGGAGGCTACACCTTC.

The CDR3 reads CASSTPGGGGNQPQHF. DNA for the CDR3: TGTGCCAGCAGTACCCCTGGGGGGGGTGGCAATCAGCCCCAGCATTTT. The rearrangement joins TRBV6-2 or TRBV6-3 to TRBJ1-5; maybe TRBD1 (5 bases). Germline CDR1 MNHEY, CDR2 SVGEGT. The CDR3 is made up of 16 amino acids. Trimming took 5 bases from V and 2 from J, leaving 16 bases between them.

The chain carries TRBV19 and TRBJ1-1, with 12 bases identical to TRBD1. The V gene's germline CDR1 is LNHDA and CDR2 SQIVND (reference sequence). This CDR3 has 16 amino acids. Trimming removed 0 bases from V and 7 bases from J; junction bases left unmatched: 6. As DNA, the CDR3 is TGTGCCAGTAGTATAGATCGGGGGACAGGGGGCAATGAAGCTTTCTTT. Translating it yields CASSIDRGTGGNEAFF. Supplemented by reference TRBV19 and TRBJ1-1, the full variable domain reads DGGITQSPKYLFRKEGQNVTLSCEQNLNHDAMYWYRQDPGQGLRLIYYSQIVNDFQKGDIAEGYSVSREKKESFPLTVTSAQKNPTAFYLCASSIDRGTGGNEAFFGQGTRLTVV.

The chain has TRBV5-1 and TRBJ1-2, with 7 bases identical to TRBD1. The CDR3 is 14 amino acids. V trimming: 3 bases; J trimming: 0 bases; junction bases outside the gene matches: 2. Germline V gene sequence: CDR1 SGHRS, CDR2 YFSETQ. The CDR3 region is CASSWGQTNYGYTF. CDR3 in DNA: TGCGCCAGCAGCTGGGGACAGACTAACTATGGCTACACCTTC.

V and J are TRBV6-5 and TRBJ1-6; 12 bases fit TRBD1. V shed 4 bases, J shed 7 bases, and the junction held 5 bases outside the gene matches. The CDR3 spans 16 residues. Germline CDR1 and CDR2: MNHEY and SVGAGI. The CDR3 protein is CASSLGTGGFNSPLHF. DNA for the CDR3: TGTGCCAGCAGTTTAGGGACAGGGGGCTTCAATTCACCCCTCCACTTT.

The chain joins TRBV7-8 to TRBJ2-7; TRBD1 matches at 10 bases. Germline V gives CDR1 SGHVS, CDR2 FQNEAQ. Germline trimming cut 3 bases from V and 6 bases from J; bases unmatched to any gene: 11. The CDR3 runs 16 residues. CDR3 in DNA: TGTGCCAGCAGCTTGTTATCCGGGACAGGGGCTTTCGAGCAGTACTTC. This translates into CASSLLSGTGAFEQYF.

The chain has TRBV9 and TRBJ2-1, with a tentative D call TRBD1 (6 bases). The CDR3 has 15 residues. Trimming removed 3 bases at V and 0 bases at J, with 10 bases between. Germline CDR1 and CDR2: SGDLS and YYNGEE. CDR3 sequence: CASSATRGSYNEQFF. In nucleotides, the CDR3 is TGTGCCAGCAGCGCCACCAGGGGCTCCTACAATGAGCAGTTCTTC.

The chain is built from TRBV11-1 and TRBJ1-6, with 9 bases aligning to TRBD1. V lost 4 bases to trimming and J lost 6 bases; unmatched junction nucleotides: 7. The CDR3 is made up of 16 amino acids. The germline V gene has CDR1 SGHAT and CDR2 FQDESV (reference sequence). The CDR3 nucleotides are TGTGCCAGCAGCTCCAGACAGGGGGTTGGTAATTCACCCCTCCACTTT. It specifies CASSSRQGVGNSPLHF.

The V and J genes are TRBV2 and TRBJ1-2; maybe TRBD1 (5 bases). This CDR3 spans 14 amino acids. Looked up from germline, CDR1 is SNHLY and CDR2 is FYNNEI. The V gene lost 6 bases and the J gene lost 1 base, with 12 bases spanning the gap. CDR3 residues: CASRGGVSNYGYTF. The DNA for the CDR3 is TGTGCCAGCAGGGGGGGAGTTAGTAACTATGGCTACACCTTC.

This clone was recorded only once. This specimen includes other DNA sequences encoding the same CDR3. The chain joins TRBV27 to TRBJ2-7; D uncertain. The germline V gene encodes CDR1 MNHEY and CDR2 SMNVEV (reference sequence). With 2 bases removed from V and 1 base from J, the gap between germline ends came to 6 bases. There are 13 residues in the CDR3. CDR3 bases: TGTGCCAGCAGTTTAGGGCAGTCCTACGAGCAGTACTTC. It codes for CASSLGQSYEQYF.

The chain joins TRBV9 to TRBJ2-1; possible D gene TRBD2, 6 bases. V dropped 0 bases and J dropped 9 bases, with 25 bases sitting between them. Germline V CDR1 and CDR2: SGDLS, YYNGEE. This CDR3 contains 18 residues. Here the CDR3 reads CASSVAPSRRGLVSEQFF. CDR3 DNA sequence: TGTGCCAGCAGCGTAGCCCCCTCGAGGCGGGGCCTGGTCAGTGAGCAGTTCTTC.

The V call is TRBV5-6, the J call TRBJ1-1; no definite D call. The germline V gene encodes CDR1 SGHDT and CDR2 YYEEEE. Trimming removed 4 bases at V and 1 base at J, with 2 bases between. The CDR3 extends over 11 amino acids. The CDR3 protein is CASSQNTEAFF. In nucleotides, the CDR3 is TGTGCCAGCAGCCAGAACACTGAAGCTTTCTTT.

The CDR3: CASSAAGTGFGNQPQHF. As DNA, the CDR3 is TGTGCCAGCAGTGCCGCCGGGACAGGGTTTGGCAATCAGCCCCAGCATTTT. The chain recombines TRBV27 with TRBJ1-5, with 9 bases that match TRBD1. This CDR3 has 17 amino acids. With 5 bases clipped from V and 2 bases from J, the junction kept 10 bases outside the gene matches. The V gene's germline CDR1 is MNHEY and CDR2 SMNVEV (reference sequence).

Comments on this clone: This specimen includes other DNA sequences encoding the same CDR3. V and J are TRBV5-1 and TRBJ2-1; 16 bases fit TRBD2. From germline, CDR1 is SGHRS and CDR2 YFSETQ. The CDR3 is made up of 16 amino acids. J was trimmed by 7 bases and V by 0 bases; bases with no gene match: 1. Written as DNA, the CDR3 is TGCGCCAGCAGCTTGGCGGGACTAGCGGGAGGGAATGAGCAGTTCTTC. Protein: CASSLAGLAGGNEQFF.